This T cell receptor beta chain came from a study of cytomegalovirus exposure and HLA in healthy donors. Primers for the PCR totalled 60 Vbeta and 13 Jbeta. The assay was immunoSEQ multiplex PCR, and TCRdb's table has in-frame clones only and misses some. The sample totals roughly 54,000 clones. There are 10 residues in the CDR3. Trimming took 2 bases from V and 8 from J, leaving 3 bases between them. Germline assignment: CDR1 SGHDN and CDR2 FVKESK. The chain is built from TRBV14 and TRBJ1-2; D is ambiguous. Material for sequencing was PBMCs. This receptor was identified in a woman in her 30s in good health and CMV-seropositive. As DNA, the CDR3 is TGTGCCAGCAGCCAAAGCGGCTACACCTTC. Its protein is CASSQSGYTF.